This passage covers 13 T cell receptor beta chains from one sample sequenced in a study of lymphopenia after photon versus proton radiotherapy. Produced via immunoSEQ multiplex PCR; TCRdb's table is partial and in-frame only. Of about 14,000 clones in the sample, 82% were seen once. The material was peripheral blood, obtained from a patient treated with photon-based radiotherapy. These receptors came from a man aged 50-59 years with gastric cancer.

The chain uses TRBV2 and TRBJ1-4; 7 bases line up with TRBD1. The CDR3 sequence is 15 residues long. V was pared by 5 bases and J by 8 bases, with 11 bases of the junction left unmatched. CDR1 and CDR2 (germline): SNHLY, FYNNEI. The CDR3 DNA follows: TGTGCCAGCAGTCCTGGACAGGTTGGGTGGGAAAAACTGTTTTTT. Its protein product is CASSPGQVGWEKLFF.

The V call is TRBV12-5, the J call TRBJ2-2, with 9 positions matching TRBD1. The CDR3 consists of 19 residues. V dropped 3 bases and J dropped 6; count of bases not matched to a gene: 17. Germline V gene lookup returns CDR1 LGHNT and CDR2 FRNRAP. CDR3: CASGFISVLWDRVSGELFF. DNA for the CDR3: TGTGCTAGTGGTTTCATAAGCGTTCTCTGGGACAGGGTTTCCGGGGAGCTGTTTTTT.

The V and J genes are TRBV7-2 and TRBJ2-5; tentatively, D is TRBD1 or TRBD2 (6 bases each). This CDR3 contains 14 residues. Deletions cut 2 bases from V and 5 bases from J, with 12 bases between. CDR1 and CDR2 (germline): SGHTA, FQGNSA. The CDR3 region has the DNA TGTGCCAGCAGCTTACCCCAGGGGAGGGAGACCCAGTACTTC. It yields the protein CASSLPQGRETQYF.

This rearrangement joins TRBV10-3 to TRBJ2-6, with no clear D. Trimming shortened V by 10 bases and J by 2 bases, and 12 bases separated the two germline ends. Germline lookup yields CDR1 ENHRY and CDR2 SYGVKD. This CDR3 has 14 residues. CDR3 bases: TGTGCCAGCCGCCAGGTTGCTGGGGCCAACGTCCTGACTTTC. Translation: CASRQVAGANVLTF.

The chain is built from TRBV18 and TRBJ2-2; maybe TRBD1 (5 bases). This CDR3 is built from 15 residues. V was trimmed by 5 bases and J by 0 bases, leaving 10 bases between them. Per germline, CDR1 KGHSH and CDR2 LQKENI. The DNA of the CDR3 is TGTGCCAGCTCAGCTACGACAGCGAACACCGGGGAGCTGTTTTTT. Protein sequence: CASSATTANTGELFF.

The chain uses TRBV6-1 and TRBJ1-4; 7 positions match TRBD1. V lost 10 bases to trimming and J lost 6 bases; unmatched junction nucleotides: 5. The CDR3 sequence is 12 residues long. Germline V CDR1 and CDR2: MNHNS, SASEGT. The DNA for the CDR3 is TGTGCCACGACAGGGTGGGATGAAAAACTGTTTTTT. This encodes CATTGWDEKLFF.

The V gene is TRBV2, the J gene TRBJ2-3, with D possibly being TRBD1 (6 bases). Germline loops: CDR1 SNHLY, CDR2 FYNNEI. With 5 bases removed from V and 2 bases from J, the gap between germline ends came to 11 bases. This CDR3 region has 14 residues. CDR3 sequence: CASSSGTNTDTQYF. The DNA for the CDR3 is TGTGCCAGCAGTTCCGGGACAAACACAGATACGCAGTATTTT. The variable domain in full, with the rest retrieved from reference TRBV2 and TRBJ2-3, is EPEVTQTPSHQVTQMGQEVILRCVPISNHLYFYWYRQILGQKVEFLVSFYNNEISEKSEIFDDQFSVERPDGSNFTLKIRSTKLEDSAMYFCASSSGTNTDTQYFGPGTRLTVL.

The chain carries TRBV10-1 and TRBJ1-2; D gene uncertain. Per the germline V gene, CDR1 is WNHNN and CDR2 is SYGVQD (reference sequence). The CDR3 loop spans 12 amino acids. Trimming pared 5 bases from V and 3 bases from J, leaving 7 bases between. This CDR3 reads CASSQNHYGYTF. The DNA for the CDR3 is TGCGCCAGCAGTCAAAACCACTATGGCTACACCTTC.

The rearrangement joins TRBV2 to TRBJ1-1; perhaps TRBD1 as D (6 bases). V dropped 6 bases and J dropped 0 bases, with 11 bases sitting between them. Per the germline V gene, CDR1 is SNHLY and CDR2 is FYNNEI. The CDR3 is 14 amino acids. The CDR3 region is CASRRQDMNTEAFF. The DNA of the CDR3 is TGTGCCAGCAGAAGACAGGATATGAACACTGAAGCTTTCTTT.

This clone occurred once. J is TRBJ1-3 and V is TRBV19, with D maybe TRBD1 (5 bases). There are 13 residues in the CDR3. Germline-derived CDR1 and CDR2 are LNHDA and SQIVND (reference sequence). V gave up 2 bases and J gave up 4 bases, with 6 bases separating them. This chain's CDR3 is CASSIPGGNTIYF. DNA of the CDR3: TGTGCCAGTAGTATACCAGGGGGAAACACCATATATTTT.

The CDR3 is CASSPDRNTGELFF. In DNA form, the CDR3 reads TGTGCCAGCTCACCCGACAGAAACACCGGGGAGCTGTTTTTT. The chain carries TRBV18 and TRBJ2-2; TRBD1 is a possible D gene (5 bases). Deletions cut 3 bases from V and 2 bases from J, with 7 bases between. Germline V CDR1 and CDR2: KGHSH, LQKENI. The CDR3 spans 14 residues.

The chain couples TRBV15 to TRBJ1-2; D gene uncertain. Germline loops: CDR1 LNHNV, CDR2 YYDKDF (reference sequence). This CDR3 contains 15 residues. The ends were cut back, 0 bases at V and 0 bases at J, with 8 bases in the middle. CDR3 region: CATSREDGSNYGYTF. CDR3 in DNA: TGTGCCACCAGCAGAGAGGACGGATCTAACTATGGCTACACCTTC.

The chain carries TRBV9 and TRBJ2-3; D gene unclear. Trimming pared 0 bases from V and 6 bases from J, leaving 11 bases between. The CDR3 consists of 14 residues. Looked up from germline, CDR1 is SGDLS and CDR2 is YYNGEE. CDR3 DNA sequence: TGTGCCAGCAGCGTAGGATGGCGCCCGGATACGCAGTATTTT. Translating it yields CASSVGWRPDTQYF.